The clone carrying this T cell receptor beta chain was seen ten or more times. Separate cDNA molecules each had unique molecular identifiers attached to them. TCRdb reprocessed the 5' RACE reads via MiXCR and lists one record per CDR3 protein. The table includes some 40,000 distinct CDR3 sequences, about 5% detected once. This sample was taken from a study of early T cells in non-severe SARS-CoV-2 infection. The source material was whole blood. This receptor was taken from an adult who was a healthcare worker with PCR-confirmed SARS-CoV-2 infection or an uninfected control (not recorded which).

The CDR3: CASSRWAATSGANVLTF. CDR3 bases: TGTGCCAGCAGCCGCTGGGCCGCAACCTCTGGGGCCAACGTCCTGACTTTC. The chain couples TRBV6-6 to TRBJ2-6; no reliable D call. The germline gives CDR1 MNHNY, CDR2 SVGAGI (reference sequence). The CDR3 is made up of 17 amino acids. Trimming left V 6 bases short and J 0 bases short, with 15 bases between.